Listed here are 25 T cell receptor beta chains from one sample, sequenced in a study of spatial heterogeneity in lung cancer. TCRdb called the 5' RACE reads again in MiXCR, with one record for every CDR3 protein. The sample has about 48,000 distinct CDR3 sequences, approximately 5% seen once. Time point meaning: sample taken at primary tumor resection. The starting material was PBMCs, obtained at surgery. These receptors were taken from a male donor with early-stage non-small cell lung cancer.

This clonotype has a count of ten or more. The V and J genes are TRBV20-1 and TRBJ2-5; D is possibly TRBD1 (5 bases). The V end was cut by 0 bases, the J end by 0 bases, with 5 bases between. The CDR3 is made up of 13 amino acids. The germline CDR1 and CDR2 sequences are DFQATT and SNEGSKA (reference sequence). CDR3 residues: CSARDRDQETQYF. Written as DNA, the CDR3 is TGCAGTGCTAGAGACAGGGACCAAGAGACCCAGTACTTC.

This clonotype was found many times. V is TRBV20-1 and J is TRBJ1-1; no clear D. Germline assignment: CDR1 DFQATT and CDR2 SNEGSKA (reference sequence). V lost 5 bases and J 4 bases, leaving 11 bases between the germline ends. This CDR3 spans 12 amino acids. This CDR3 reads CSAHGSGTEAFF. Here the CDR3 DNA reads TGCAGTGCTCATGGGTCAGGCACTGAAGCTTTCTTT.

This clonotype came up a few times. One end of the junction varies from germline; a read error may be responsible. The chain employs TRBV7-8 and TRBJ2-2; 11 bases fit TRBD2. The CDR3 has 17 residues. Germline CDR1 is SGHVS and CDR2 is FQNEAQ. The CDR3 nucleotides read TGTGCCAGCAGCCTAGCGGGAGGTGTCAGAAACACCGGGGAGCTGTTTTTT. The encoded protein is CASSLAGGVRNTGELFF.

Many counts were recorded for this clonotype. The chain employs TRBV12-3 or TRBV12-4 and TRBJ1-3, with D uncertain. V was clipped by 2 bases and J by 4 bases, with 12 bases between them. The CDR3 loop spans 15 amino acids. The CDR3 loop reads CASSLLYRFGNTIYF. The CDR3 nucleotides read TGTGCCAGCAGTTTATTATATCGTTTCGGAAACACCATATATTTT.

This sequence joins TRBV27 and TRBJ1-6, with D maybe TRBD1 (5 bases). The CDR3 loop spans 16 amino acids. Germline V lookup: CDR1 MNHEY, CDR2 SMNVEV (reference sequence). Trimming removed 6 bases from V and 8 bases from J, with 20 bases in between. CDR3 amino acids: CASRRDPAGRDSPLHF. CDR3 DNA: TGTGCCAGCAGGCGCGACCCGGCGGGGCGGGATTCACCCCTCCACTTT.

This clonotype was counted at least ten times. This sequence joins TRBV6-5 and TRBJ2-1; 8 nucleotides match TRBD2. This CDR3 region has 13 residues. Germline V gives CDR1 MNHEY, CDR2 SVGAGI. Trimming cost V 0 bases and J 15 bases; bases outside gene matches: 7. In nucleotides, the CDR3 is TGTGCCAGCAGTTACTCTCTGGCGGGAGGTCTGTTCTTC. Translating gives CASSYSLAGGLFF.

This clonotype came up many times. The chain is built from TRBV3-1 and TRBJ1-6; D not resolved. The CDR3 runs to 15 residues. In germline, CDR1 is LGHDT, CDR2 YNNKEL (reference sequence). Trimming cost V 3 bases and J 7 bases, with 13 bases left between them. CDR3 residues: CASSHYWAPNSPLHF. The CDR3 DNA is TGTGCCAGCAGCCACTATTGGGCGCCAAATTCACCCCTCCACTTT.

Ten or more counts support this clonotype. The chain uses TRBV18 and TRBJ2-1, with 7 positions matching TRBD1. Germline V lookup: CDR1 KGHSH, CDR2 LQKENI. The J segment lost 9 bases and the V segment lost 2 bases, leaving 4 bases of the junction unmatched. The CDR3 extends over 13 amino acids. CDR3 nucleotide sequence: TGTGCCAGCTCACCAGACAGGGTGGGTGAGCAGTTCTTC. It encodes CASSPDRVGEQFF.

This clonotype was seen repeatedly, ten times or more. CDR3 DNA sequence: TGCAGTGCTGGTAGCAGGGTCAGGCTAGCCAAAAACATTCAGTACTTC. Translated: CSAGSRVRLAKNIQYF. The chain recombines TRBV20-1 with TRBJ2-4, with a tentative D call TRBD1 (5 bases). CDR1 DFQATT and CDR2 SNEGSKA come from the germline V gene (reference sequence). Trimming took off 5 bases at V and 0 bases at J, with 17 bases between the two ends. This CDR3 has 16 amino acids.

This clonotype was seen repeatedly, ten times or more. The CDR3 DNA reads TGCGCCAGCAGCTTGGGAGGGGCACACTCGCTGGATACGCAGTATTTT. Translation gives CASSLGGAHSLDTQYF. The V and J genes are TRBV5-1 and TRBJ2-3, with D perhaps assigned TRBD1 or TRBD2 (5 bases each). The CDR3 totals 16 residues. CDR1 and CDR2 from the germline V gene are SGHRS and YFSETQ. Trimming pared 0 bases from V and 6 bases from J, leaving 17 bases between.

This clonotype has at least ten counts. This CDR3 is CASSPIASGELFF. Written as DNA, the CDR3 is TGCGCCAGCAGCCCTATAGCCTCCGGGGAGCTGTTTTTT. The chain joins TRBV4-1 to TRBJ2-2; D gene unclear. Germline V gives CDR1 MGHRA, CDR2 YSYEKL. CDR3 length: 13 residues. V dropped 4 bases and J dropped 6 bases, with 9 bases sitting between them.

This clonotype showed up many times. The V call is TRBV7-9, the J call TRBJ2-7, with 7 bases identical to TRBD1. V shed 3 bases and J 1 base; nucleotides not matched to a gene: 6. CDR1 and CDR2 (germline): SEHNR, FQNEAQ (reference sequence). The CDR3 has 15 amino acids. The DNA of the CDR3 is TGTGCCAGCAGCTTGCCGACAGGGATTTCCTACGAGCAGTACTTC. The encoded protein is CASSLPTGISYEQYF. The variable domain in full, completed from reference TRBV7-9 and TRBJ2-7, reads DTGVSQNPRHKITKRGQNVTFRCDPISEHNRLYWYRQTLGQGPEFLTYFQNEAQLEKSRLLSDRFSAERPKGSFSTLEIQRTEQGDSAMYLCASSLPTGISYEQYFGPGTRLTVT.

This clonotype was counted many times. The chain joins TRBV20-1 to TRBJ2-2; TRBD1 is a possible D gene (5 bases). The germline CDR1 and CDR2 sequences are DFQATT and SNEGSKA (reference sequence). CDR3 length: 16 amino acids. Trimming cost V 0 bases and J 7 bases, with 18 bases left between them. This CDR3 reads CSARDIAWGPSGELFF. The CDR3 DNA sequence: TGCAGTGCTAGAGATATCGCGTGGGGCCCGAGCGGGGAGCTGTTTTTT.

This clonotype was detected ten times or more. The chain combines TRBV20-1 with TRBJ2-1, with 7 nucleotides matching TRBD2. J gave up 0 bases and V 2 bases, and 4 bases lay outside the gene matches. The CDR3 consists of 15 residues. Looked up from germline, CDR1 is DFQATT and CDR2 is SNEGSKA (reference sequence). CDR3 coding DNA: TGCAGTGCTAGACTAGCGGCTGTCTCCTACAATGAGCAGTTCTTC. It is translated as CSARLAAVSYNEQFF.

The sample holds many counts of this clonotype. The chain couples TRBV28 to TRBJ2-2; TRBD2 agrees at 7 bases. V trimming: 4 bases; J trimming: 7 bases; junction bases outside the gene matches: 3. In germline, CDR1 is MDHEN, CDR2 SYDVKM. This CDR3 region has 13 residues. This CDR3 reads CASSSGTIGELFF. The CDR3 DNA is TGTGCCAGCAGTTCAGGGACTATCGGGGAGCTGTTTTTT.

There are many counts of this clonotype. The chain carries TRBV27 and TRBJ2-1; unclear D gene. The CDR3 is made up of 13 amino acids. Germline V lookup: CDR1 MNHEY, CDR2 SMNVEV (reference sequence). V lost 2 bases, J lost 9 bases, and 11 bases lay in between. The CDR3 region is CASSLMGYGEQFF. Written as DNA, the CDR3 is TGTGCCAGCAGTTTAATGGGGTACGGTGAGCAGTTCTTC.

This clonotype came up many times. The rearrangement links TRBV7-8 to TRBJ2-1; 13 positions agree with TRBD2. The J segment lost 6 bases and the V segment lost 1 base, leaving 15 bases of the junction unmatched. Germline CDR1 reads SGHVS; CDR2 reads FQNEAQ. This CDR3 spans 20 amino acids. The CDR3 reads CASSLGGLAGNRRQVNEQFF. In DNA, the CDR3 is TGTGCCAGCAGCTTAGGGGGACTAGCGGGGAATCGGCGTCAGGTCAATGAGCAGTTCTTC.

At least ten counts were recorded for this clonotype. The J gene is TRBJ2-7, the V gene TRBV4-1, with D perhaps TRBD1 or TRBD2 (5 bases each). This CDR3 is built from 16 residues. Germline values: CDR1 MGHRA, CDR2 YSYEKL. V shed 4 bases and J shed 3 bases, with 19 bases lying between them. The DNA of the CDR3 is TGCGCCAGCAGCCCCGCCGGGGCGCGCGGCGTCTACGAGCAGTACTTC. Its translation is CASSPAGARGVYEQYF.

In its sample, this clonotype was seen many times. The chain has TRBV5-1 and TRBJ2-1; 9 bases agree with TRBD2. The germline V gene encodes CDR1 SGHRS and CDR2 YFSETQ. After removal of 2 bases from V and 2 bases from J, the junction contained 11 bases not matched to a gene. The CDR3 length is 18 residues. CDR3 protein: CASSLGPAGGPPYNEQFF. Here the CDR3 DNA reads TGCGCCAGCAGCTTAGGGCCAGCGGGAGGCCCCCCCTACAATGAGCAGTTCTTC. The full variable domain, rest sourced from reference TRBV5-1 and TRBJ2-1, is KAGVTQTPRYLIKTRGQQVTLSCSPISGHRSVSWYQQTPGQGLQFLFEYFSETQRNKGNFPGRFSGRQFSNSRSEMNVSTLELGDSALYLCASSLGPAGGPPYNEQFFGPGTRLTVL.

This clonotype has just a few counts. The chain couples TRBV12-3 or TRBV12-4 to TRBJ1-4; no clear D. The CDR3 length is 14 residues. The ends were cut back, 6 bases at V and 5 bases at J, with 13 bases in the middle. The CDR3 sequence: CASRPRRGNEKLFF. CDR3 nucleotide sequence: TGTGCCAGCAGGCCCCGGCGGGGAAATGAAAAACTGTTTTTT.

This clonotype was detected ten times or more. This chain joins TRBV5-6 and TRBJ1-5; maybe TRBD1 (6 bases). The CDR3 is made up of 15 amino acids. Germline-derived CDR1 and CDR2 are SGHDT and YYEEEE. The V end lost 2 bases, the J end lost 1 base, and 10 bases lay between the germline ends. This CDR3 reads CASSFKGVSNQPQHF. The CDR3 DNA reads as TGTGCCAGCAGCTTCAAGGGGGTGAGCAATCAGCCCCAGCATTTT. Variable domain in full (rest from reference TRBV5-6 and TRBJ1-5): DAGVTQSPTHLIKTRGQQVTLRCSPKSGHDTVSWYQQALGQGPQFIFQYYEEEERQRGNFPDRFSGHQFPNYSSELNVNALLLGDSALYLCASSFKGVSNQPQHFGDGTRLSIL.

The rearrangement uses TRBV7-6 and TRBJ2-5; D remains ambiguous. The CDR3 has 14 amino acids. V was pared by 1 base and J by 5 bases, with 11 bases between. Germline V gene lookup returns CDR1 SGHVS and CDR2 FNYEAQ. The CDR3 DNA is TGTGCCAGCAGCTTAGAACTTGGCTGGGAGACCCAGTACTTC. Translating it yields CASSLELGWETQYF. Together with reference TRBV7-6 and TRBJ2-5, the CDR3 gives the full variable domain: GAGVSQSPRYKVTKRGQDVALRCDPISGHVSLYWYRQALGQGPEFLTYFNYEAQQDKSGLPNDRFSAERPEGSISTLTIQRTEQRDSAMYRCASSLELGWETQYFGPGTRLLVL.

This clonotype was detected many times. This chain joins TRBV25-1 and TRBJ1-1; the D gene is possibly TRBD1 (6 bases). CDR3 length equals 14 residues. Germline V lookup: CDR1 MGHDK, CDR2 SYGVNS. V lost 4 bases to trimming and J lost 0 bases, with 9 bases between them. CDR3 nucleotide sequence: TGTGCCAGCAGTGGGACAGCTTTGAACACTGAAGCTTTCTTT. It yields the protein CASSGTALNTEAFF.

This clonotype was found many times. The chain joins TRBV5-1 to TRBJ2-5; TRBD1 agrees at 9 bases. The CDR3 is 15 residues long. V was clipped by 4 bases and J by 4 bases; unmatched bases: 8. Germline values: CDR1 SGHRS, CDR2 YFSETQ. CDR3 DNA sequence: TGCGCCAGCAGCCTCCGGGACAGGGATTTAGAGACCCAGTACTTC. It is translated as CASSLRDRDLETQYF.

Many counts were recorded for this clonotype. V is TRBV20-1 and J is TRBJ2-7, with D perhaps matching TRBD2 (5 bases). The germline V and J ends were trimmed by 3 bases and 5 bases, with 17 bases remaining between them. The CDR3 consists of 14 residues. The V gene's germline CDR1 is DFQATT and CDR2 SNEGSKA (reference sequence). The CDR3 spells CSARPGGQSNEQYF. The CDR3 nucleotides are TGCAGTGCTAGGCCCGGAGGCCAGAGCAACGAGCAGTACTTC.